The following is a TCR beta chain sequence with its context. Trimming removed 4 bases from V and 4 bases from J; junction bases left unmatched: 6. CDR1 and CDR2 (germline): SGHDT, YYEEEE. CDR3 length equals 14 residues. The protocol was immunoSEQ multiplex PCR, while the TCRdb copy is restricted to in-frame clones and leaves out a portion. The sample consists of some 100,000 clones, 80% to 90% of them appearing once. The source of the sample is a study of blood T cell repertoires in COVID-19. Sequenced input: peripheral blood. This TCR derives from a human donor with acute or convalescent COVID-19. The donor label of this sample is uncertain. The chain combines TRBV5-6 with TRBJ2-5; 8 bases are a match to TRBD1. The CDR3 nucleotides are TGTGCCAGCAGCGCGACAGGGGTCGGAGAGACCCAGTACTTC. Residues: CASSATGVGETQYF.